This TCR beta chain was identified in a study of blood T cell repertoires in COVID-19 (TCRdb year 2020). In the study overall: Samples covering the acute and convalescent phases of COVID-19 were provided by collaborators in the United States, Italy and Spain. The repertoires were released in a freely available public database meant as a resource for research on the immune response to SARS-CoV-2. Samples came from the ongoing ImmuneRACE study (first 160 participants) plus 1,254 subjects from 6 global collaborators. Subjects who had been exposed to COVID-19, were actively infected with it, or had recovered from it provided the deeply sampled blood TCRbeta repertoires that made up the dataset. The sample metadata nearly always contained a de-identified subject ID, COVID-19 status, age in years and sex. The material from the prospective study consisted of cDNA or gDNA derived from T cells, B-cell-depleted T cells, or PBMCs. Where HLA class I and class II types were available, the types were taken from metadata supplied by the sample provider, not from assay-based typing. General study outcomes and caveats: Clinical and demographic metadata were provided uncurated, with the amount varying by source and participant.

TCRbeta CDR3 regions were amplified from genomic DNA by means of the immunoSEQ Assay, a bias-controlled multiplex PCR. On the authors' methods: The number of nucleated cells in each sample was estimated from the amplification of reference gene primers within the assay. Sequence reads were collapsed and filtered to measure the absolute abundance of every unique TCRbeta CDR3 rearrangement. Productive Simpson clonality was computed per sample as the square root of Simpson's diversity index over productive rearrangements. This immuneACCESS table, as held by TCRdb, lists in-frame sequences with V and J called but not all clones. Of the missing ones, under half trace to an unresolved V gene in checked studies; the others have no known cause. D and trimming were read from the DNA, whereas the V and J calls and clone size are those reported in that table. This sample is represented by 60,000 to 75,000 clones; 75% to 90% of them were singletons. Jointly, the top ten make up roughly 12% of the sample.

After removal of 0 bases from V and 3 bases from J, the junction retains 5 bases not matched to a gene. The CDR3, cysteine through phenylalanine, is 16 amino acids long. This entry keeps only the CDR3 DNA: 48 bases, framed from base 1. CDR1 is given as SGHRS and CDR2 as YFSETQ, both from the germline V gene. As regards this clone: Its cognate antigen has yet to be identified. There are no base qualities to consult, and no much larger clone falls within one base.

Each collaborating institution followed its own protocols to collect whole blood in K2EDTA tubes. For TCRbeta analysis, collaborators shipped samples as frozen whole blood, isolated PBMCs, or DNA extracted from either of those sample types. This receptor was identified in a human donor in a cohort sampled during active COVID-19. Sequenced: peripheral blood. The sequence links TRBV5-1 to TRBJ2-1, with TRBD2 matching 8 junction bases. The CDR3 protein: CASSLGGLAGYNEQFF. The DNA is as follows: TGCGCCAGCAGCTTGGGGGGCCTAGCGGGCTACAATGAGCAGTTCTTC.